This TCR beta chain was sequenced for a study of hypomethylating agent response in myelodysplastic syndrome. As for the study in general: The mean patient age was approximately 67 +/- 5.9 years, and diploid cytogenetics predominated.

V dropped 5 bases and J dropped 8; count of bases not matched to a gene: 11. The CDR3 covers 16 residues. Germline CDR1 reads SEHNR; CDR2 reads FQNEAQ (reference sequence). Study-level points and caveats: No significant post-treatment change in richness, rarefaction diversity or clonality, across all patients or response groups.

This table comes from immunoSEQ multiplex PCR, and its TCRdb copy is limited to in-frame clones, with some not included. The data contain approximately 3,000 clones, approximately 86% of them seen just once; the ten biggest clones take up about 27%. This clone is hyperexpanded within its sample. Its antigen is not known. V usage is TRBV7-9 and J usage is TRBJ2-1, with 11 bases matching TRBD2. The source material was bone marrow, sampled before or after starting hypomethylating agent treatment for myelodysplastic syndrome (not recorded which). The source of this sequence is a human donor with myelodysplastic syndrome. CDR3 amino acids: CASSELTSGAGDEQFF. The CDR3 DNA sequence: TGTGCCAGCAGCGAACTGACTAGCGGGGCTGGGGATGAGCAGTTCTTC.